A selection of T cell receptor beta chains follows, all from one sample in a study of T cells in Graves' hyperthyroidism and ophthalmopathy. MiXCR was run by TCRdb on the multiplex PCR reads, yielding one entry per CDR3 protein. The table has more than 350,000 distinct CDR3 sequences, approximately 15% seen once. Sequences were obtained from blood. The receptor source for this set is a woman aged 25 to 39 with Graves' ophthalmopathy. Both conserved end residues are part of each CDR3. D genes are given only for firm matches. Clone size is not always given. Where it is, it says once, few, many or a class for expanded clones.

TRBD1	TRBV3-1	TRBJ1-5	many	TGTGCCAGCAGCCAACGGGGACAGGGGTTGATATCCAGCAATCAGCCCCAGCATTTT	CASSQRGQGLISSNQPQHF
-	TRBV19	TRBJ2-6	-	TGTGCCAGCGACACCTGGTTCGGGTCTGGGGCCAACGTCCTGACTTTC	CASDTWFGSGANVLTF
TRBD2	TRBV3-1	TRBJ2-1	once	TGTGCCAGCAGCCAAGATCTTTCGGGGGGTGAGCAGTTCTTC	CASSQDLSGGEQFF
TRBD2	TRBV12-3/TRBV12-4	TRBJ2-7	many	TGTGCCAGCAGAACCATAGCGGGGGGGTTTCTGGGCGAGCAGTACTTC	CASRTIAGGFLGEQYF
-	TRBV6-1	TRBJ2-5	few	TGTGCCAGCAGTGGACTCTGGGGGGAGACCCAGTACTTC	CASSGLWGETQYF
TRBD1	TRBV6-1	TRBJ1-5	few	TGTGCCAGCAGTGAAGTCAGGGGGCGCGTTGTACAGCCCCAGCATTTT	CASSEVRGRVVQPQHF
TRBD2	TRBV28	TRBJ2-3	-	TGTGCCAGCATCCTCGGGGGGTTCGGCCCAGATACGCAGTATTTT	CASILGGFGPDTQYF
-	TRBV20-1	TRBJ1-5	-	TGCAGTGCTAGTCCAGGGGATGGCAATCAGCCCCAGCATTTT	CSASPGDGNQPQHF
-	TRBV7-2	TRBJ1-5	many	TGTGCCAGCAGCTTAGGACGGGGACAGCCCCAGCATTTT	CASSLGRGQPQHF
-	TRBV28	TRBJ1-1	many	TGTGCCAGCAGGGATCAGGGGCGCACTGAAGCTTTCTTT	CASRDQGRTEAFF
-	TRBV7-9	TRBJ2-6	few	TGTGCCAGCAGCCCCCTGAGAGGGGCTACAATCTCTGGGGCCAACGTCCTGACTTTC	CASSPLRGATISGANVLTF
-	TRBV19	TRBJ1-2	few	TGTGCCAGTAGTGCCGACTCAACAGGGCCCTTTTATGGCTACACCTTC	CASSADSTGPFYGYTF
-	TRBV6-1	TRBJ1-6	-	TGTGCCTTACCGGGGGCCCTTGTGAGCTCCTATAATTCACCCCTCCACTTT	CALPGALVSSYNSPLHF
TRBD1	TRBV20-1	TRBJ2-7	few	TGCAGTGCTCCATCGGACAGGGCTTTCGAGCAGTACTTC	CSAPSDRAFEQYF
TRBD1	TRBV20-1	TRBJ2-7	many	TGCAGTGCTAGGGCGCCGTTTGGACAGGGACCCTACGAGCAGTACTTC	CSARAPFGQGPYEQYF
TRBD2	TRBV20-1	TRBJ2-7	-	TGCAGTGCTTCTCCGGGGCCTAGCGGGAACGAGCAGTACTTC	CSASPGPSGNEQYF
-	TRBV2	TRBJ1-6	many	TGTGCCAGCAGTGATGTTCGGGGTTCACCCCTCCACTTT	CASSDVRGSPLHF
TRBD1	TRBV2	TRBJ1-6	many	TGTGCCAGCAGCTCGGACAGGGCGGACGATTCACCCCTCCACTTT	CASSSDRADDSPLHF